The 30 T cell receptor beta chains listed next were all sequenced from one sample in a study of T-cell reconstitution after alpha-beta-depleted transplantation in children. Using unique molecular identifiers, the investigators prepared the TCRbeta library. TCRdb re-called the PCR reads with MiXCR, one entry per CDR3 protein. Of 440,000 or so distinct CDR3 sequences listed, roughly 10% are singletons. Sample: PBMCs from the stem cell graft donor, taken from the stem cell graft. Every receptor here comes from a human donor who donated a stem cell graft to a child with acute myeloid leukemia.

Concerning this clonotype itself: One end of the junction fails to match germline, which may point to a read error. The chain combines TRBV29-1 with TRBJ2-1, with D perhaps matching TRBD2 (6 bases). This CDR3 is built from 15 residues. Germline loops: CDR1 SQVTM, CDR2 ANQGSEA. The CDR3 sequence: CSADSRGVSYDEQFF. The CDR3 DNA reads as TGCAGCGCCGACTCGCGGGGCGTCTCCTACGATGAGCAGTTCTTC.

The chain joins TRBV5-8 to TRBJ2-4; 7 bases agree with TRBD1. The CDR3 has 14 residues. Germline CDR1 SGHTS, CDR2 YDEGEE. J gave up 3 bases and V 4 bases, and 4 bases lay outside the gene matches. The CDR3 region is CASSQGTVKNIQYF. CDR3 coding DNA: TGTGCCAGCAGCCAAGGGACAGTCAAAAACATTCAGTACTTC.

This clonotype has a count of ten or more. This chain links TRBV18 with TRBJ2-3; D is possibly TRBD1 (6 bases). Germline assignment: CDR1 KGHSH and CDR2 LQKENI. Trimming shortened V by 8 bases and J by 1 base, and 19 bases separated the two germline ends. CDR3 length: 16 amino acids. The CDR3 nucleotides are TGTGCCAGCCGCCAGTCACAGGGACACGGCACAGATACGCAGTATTTT. The encoded protein is CASRQSQGHGTDTQYF.

V is TRBV2 and J is TRBJ1-1; possibly TRBD1 for D (6 bases). The CDR3 loop spans 15 amino acids. Trimming stripped 1 base from V and 0 bases from J, with 9 bases between. The germline V gene has CDR1 SNHLY and CDR2 FYNNEI. The DNA for the CDR3 is TGTGCCAGCAGTGAAGATACAGGGTTGAACACTGAAGCTTTCTTT. Residues: CASSEDTGLNTEAFF.

This clonotype was observed a handful of times. The chain links TRBV6-5 to TRBJ2-3; D not resolved. The CDR3 is 14 residues long. V was trimmed by 0 bases and J by 2 bases, leaving 6 bases between them. Germline V gene lookup returns CDR1 MNHEY and CDR2 SVGAGI. CDR3 DNA sequence: TGTGCCAGCAGTTACTCGCAGAACACAGATACGCAGTATTTT. Encoded protein: CASSYSQNTDTQYF.

Only a few counts were recorded for this clonotype. The rearrangement uses TRBV6-5 and TRBJ1-1, with D possibly matching TRBD1 (5 bases). This CDR3 comprises 15 residues. CDR1 and CDR2 (germline): MNHEY, SVGAGI. V lost 0 bases and J 1 base, leaving 9 bases between the germline ends. The CDR3 bases are TGTGCCAGCAGTTACTCGGGGGAAGGGAACACTGAAGCTTTCTTT. It codes for CASSYSGEGNTEAFF.

The chain recombines TRBV6-1 with TRBJ1-4; 10 bases line up with TRBD1. The junction had 7 bases not matched to a gene; V was cut back by 11 bases and J by 4 bases. Germline CDR1 reads MNHNS; CDR2 reads SASEGT. The CDR3 totals 14 residues. The DNA for the CDR3 is TGTGCCGCCATCCGGGACAGGGGTAATGAAAAACTGTTTTTT. Encoded protein: CAAIRDRGNEKLFF.

The chain combines TRBV7-3 with TRBJ1-1; D remains unclear. The ends were cut back, 5 bases at V and 1 base at J, with 8 bases in the middle. The V gene's germline CDR1 is SGHTA and CDR2 FQGTGA. The CDR3 loop spans 13 amino acids. The CDR3 reads CASSLYANTEAFF. The CDR3 region has the DNA TGTGCCAGCAGCCTTTACGCGAACACTGAAGCTTTCTTT.

This clonotype has a handful of counts. This chain links TRBV3-1 with TRBJ2-5, with TRBD2 identical over 12 bases. Germline V CDR1 and CDR2: LGHDT, YNNKEL (reference sequence). V gave up 1 base and J gave up 4 bases; unmatched junction bases: 4. The CDR3 consists of 16 residues. CDR3: CASSQVGLAGSETQYF. The DNA for the CDR3 is TGTGCCAGCAGCCAAGTGGGACTAGCGGGTTCAGAGACCCAGTACTTC.

The V call is TRBV29-1, the J call TRBJ2-2, with D uncertain. The CDR3 is 15 amino acids. Trimming removed 6 bases at V and 1 base at J, with 15 bases between. CDR1 SQVTM and CDR2 ANQGSEA come from the germline V gene. The CDR3 coding sequence is TGCAGCGTCACCGAGTGGACGGGGAACACCGGGGAGCTGTTTTTT. This sequence encodes CSVTEWTGNTGELFF.

This clonotype came up a few times. This chain uses TRBV7-9 with TRBJ2-1; D is unresolved. Trimming left V 5 bases short and J 5 bases short, with 10 bases between. Germline V CDR1 and CDR2: SEHNR, FQNEAQ (reference sequence). The CDR3 consists of 13 residues. CDR3 in amino acids: CASSPALNNEQFF. CDR3 DNA sequence: TGTGCCAGCAGCCCAGCTCTTAACAATGAGCAGTTCTTC.

J is TRBJ2-3 and V is TRBV6-2 or TRBV6-3, with no clear D. V was shortened by 6 bases and J by 2 bases, with 9 bases between the two germline ends. The CDR3 runs to 13 residues. Germline V gene data show CDR1 as MNHEY and CDR2 as SVGEGT. CDR3 residues: CASSPLITDTQYF. The CDR3 nucleotides are TGTGCCAGCAGCCCCCTAATCACAGATACGCAGTATTTT.

This chain connects TRBV27 to TRBJ2-5, with 11 bases identical to TRBD1. The CDR3 consists of 16 residues. CDR1 is MNHEY and CDR2 is SMNVEV in the germline V gene (reference sequence). The junction had 6 bases not matched to a gene; V was cut back by 1 base and J by 5 bases. CDR3 nucleotide sequence: TGTGCCAGCAGTTTATTAGGGACAGGGGGATACGAGACCCAGTACTTC. This encodes CASSLLGTGGYETQYF.

This clonotype was counted between two and nine times. The rearrangement links TRBV5-1 to TRBJ1-2; possible D gene TRBD1, 5 bases. V lost 1 base and J lost 7, with 17 bases in between. CDR3 length equals 15 residues. The germline V gene has CDR1 SGHRS and CDR2 YFSETQ. The CDR3 here is CASSLTSSGGFGYTF. The CDR3 DNA follows: TGCGCCAGCAGCTTGACGTCGTCTGGGGGGTTTGGCTACACCTTC. Combining the CDR3 with reference TRBV5-1 and TRBJ1-2 gives the whole variable domain KAGVTQTPRYLIKTRGQQVTLSCSPISGHRSVSWYQQTPGQGLQFLFEYFSETQRNKGNFPGRFSGRQFSNSRSEMNVSTLELGDSALYLCASSLTSSGGFGYTFGSGTRLTVV.

This clonotype was recorded at least ten times. The V gene is TRBV20-1, the J gene TRBJ1-5; 7 bases align to TRBD1. V was clipped by 6 bases and J by 3 bases; unmatched bases: 17. The V gene's germline CDR1 is DFQATT and CDR2 SNEGSKA (reference sequence). The CDR3 sequence is 17 residues long. CDR3 sequence reads: CSATTGDGVMVNQPQHF. CDR3 DNA sequence: TGCAGTGCCACCACAGGGGATGGGGTTATGGTCAATCAGCCCCAGCATTTT.

This clonotype has more than one count but fewer than ten. The gene calls are TRBV5-1 and TRBJ2-3; the match to TRBD1 covers 7 bases. The CDR3 extends over 14 amino acids. The J segment lost 5 bases and the V segment lost 3 bases, leaving 6 bases of the junction unmatched. Germline V gene data show CDR1 as SGHRS and CDR2 as YFSETQ. The CDR3 sequence is CASSWDRVGDTQYF. CDR3 sequence (DNA): TGCGCCAGCAGCTGGGACAGAGTTGGAGATACGCAGTATTTT.

A few counts support this clonotype. This chain connects TRBV6-2 or TRBV6-3 to TRBJ1-2; 8 nucleotides align to TRBD1. Germline CDR1 is MNHEY and CDR2 is SVGEGT. CDR3 length: 16 residues. The junction had 11 bases not matched to a gene; V was cut back by 5 bases and J by 3 bases. CDR3 nucleotides: TGTGCCAGCAGTCGTGGACAGGGCGATATTGACTATGGCTACACCTTC. Its protein product is CASSRGQGDIDYGYTF.

This clonotype was seen a handful of times. The chain joins TRBV12-3 or TRBV12-4 to TRBJ2-6; D possibly corresponds to TRBD2 (6 bases). The length of the CDR3 is 17 residues. Deletions cut 1 base from V and 1 base from J, with 11 bases between. The CDR3 reads CASSLGGAGSGANVLTF. CDR3 DNA sequence: TGTGCCAGCAGTTTAGGCGGGGCGGGTTCTGGGGCCAACGTCCTGACTTTC.

The chain links TRBV7-2 to TRBJ2-5, with D perhaps matching TRBD2 (5 bases). Trimming pared 4 bases from V and 3 bases from J, leaving 12 bases between. CDR3 size: 14 residues. CDR1 is SGHTA and CDR2 is FQGNSA in the germline V gene. Written as DNA, the CDR3 is TGTGCCAGCAGCTCCGGACTGTTCGAAGAGACCCAGTACTTC. This sequence encodes CASSSGLFEETQYF.

This clonotype was seen only a few times. The chain is built from TRBV12-3 or TRBV12-4 and TRBJ2-2; D ambiguous. The CDR3 is 15 amino acids. V was shortened by 7 bases and J by 1 base, with 13 bases between the two germline ends. This chain's CDR3 is CASTIWTGNTGELFF. CDR3 DNA sequence: TGTGCCAGCACAATATGGACCGGGAACACCGGGGAGCTGTTTTTT.

This clonotype was picked up many times. The V call is TRBV7-2, the J call TRBJ2-3, with D possibly TRBD2 on 7 matching bases. This CDR3 region has 16 residues. V was pared by 0 bases and J by 4 bases, with 14 bases between. Germline CDR1 and CDR2: SGHTA and FQGNSA. In DNA, the CDR3 is TGTGCCAGCAGCTTAGCTCCGGCGGGGGCAGCAGATACGCAGTATTTT. It translates to CASSLAPAGAADTQYF.

This rearrangement joins TRBV18 to TRBJ1-3; 7 bases line up with TRBD1. CDR1 is KGHSH and CDR2 is LQKENI in the germline V gene. This CDR3 contains 18 residues. The V gene end was trimmed by 2 bases and the J gene end by 4 bases; junction bases not matched to a gene: 14. This CDR3 is CASSPRRVAGTAGNTIYF. The CDR3 region has the DNA TGTGCCAGCTCACCAAGGCGGGTTGCCGGGACAGCCGGAAACACCATATATTTT.

This chain joins TRBV12-3 or TRBV12-4 and TRBJ2-1, with no clear D. This CDR3 has 12 residues. V was pared by 8 bases and J by 2 bases, with 7 bases between. Written as DNA, the CDR3 is TGTGCCAGCCGTCCGGCCTACAATGAGCAGTTCTTC. This gives the protein CASRPAYNEQFF.

This clonotype has at least ten counts. This chain links TRBV5-1 with TRBJ1-1; tentative D call: TRBD1 (5 bases). Trimming took 3 bases from V and 0 from J, leaving 9 bases between them. The CDR3 has 14 residues. CDR1 SGHRS and CDR2 YFSETQ come from the germline V gene. CDR3 region: CASSWDGVNTEAFF. CDR3 DNA: TGCGCCAGCAGCTGGGACGGAGTGAACACTGAAGCTTTCTTT.

This clonotype was recorded once. A much larger clonotype is one base distant, so this may be a read error. The genes are TRBV9 and TRBJ1-2; no firm D call. With 2 bases removed from V and 6 bases from J, the gap between germline ends came to 17 bases. The CDR3 length is 15 residues. Germline V gene sequence: CDR1 SGDLS, CDR2 YYNGEE. The CDR3 DNA sequence: TGTGCCAGCAGCGTTAGTCCGTCCGGTTCTCATGGCTACACCTTC. Its protein is CASSVSPSGSHGYTF.

This chain connects TRBV19 to TRBJ2-2, with D perhaps matching TRBD2 (6 bases). The CDR3 contains 18 residues. Between the trimmed V and J ends, which lost 6 bases and 0 bases, there was a span of 20 bases. Per germline, CDR1 LNHDA and CDR2 SQIVND (reference sequence). The CDR3 DNA is TGTGCCAGTAGGGTAGAGAAGGCGGGGCAAGCGAACACCGGGGAGCTGTTTTTT. It is translated as CASRVEKAGQANTGELFF.

The chain is built from TRBV2 and TRBJ2-2, with no clear D. This CDR3 region has 12 residues. Deletions cut 7 bases from V and 3 bases from J, with 6 bases between. Germline CDR1 and CDR2: SNHLY and FYNNEI. CDR3 in DNA: TGTGCCAGCAATCCAGACACCGGGGAGCTGTTTTTT. Translating gives CASNPDTGELFF.

The sample holds a few counts of this clonotype. This rearrangement joins TRBV11-2 to TRBJ2-5; D might be TRBD1 (5 bases). Germline V lookup: CDR1 SGHAT, CDR2 FQNNGV. The CDR3 sequence is 16 residues long. V gave up 5 bases and J gave up 1 base, with 17 bases separating them. CDR3 coding DNA: TGTGCCAGCAGCCCACGGGCAGGGTCGGCCCAAGAGACCCAGTACTTC. Translation: CASSPRAGSAQETQYF.

This clonotype has a handful of counts. CDR3 DNA: TGTGCCAGCAGCTTACCTTGGGAGGATTCAAACACCGGGGAGCTGTTTTTT. This translates into CASSLPWEDSNTGELFF. The V and J genes are TRBV11-1 and TRBJ2-2; maybe TRBD2 (6 bases). V was shortened by 2 bases and J by 2 bases, with 15 bases between the two germline ends. Germline-derived CDR1 and CDR2 are SGHAT and FQDESV (reference sequence). The CDR3 contains 17 residues.

The V and J genes are TRBV15 and TRBJ2-7; D perhaps matches TRBD2 (6 bases). The germline V gene encodes CDR1 LNHNV and CDR2 YYDKDF (reference sequence). This CDR3 is 15 amino acids long. The germline V and J ends were trimmed by 5 bases and 3 bases, with 17 bases remaining between them. The CDR3 DNA reads TGTGCCACCAGCGTCAGGGCGGGACCAGACTACGAGCAGTACTTC. It codes for CATSVRAGPDYEQYF.